This T cell receptor beta chain appears in the sequencing data of a study of blood T cell repertoires in COVID-19. Germline V gene data show CDR1 as LGHDT and CDR2 as YNNKEL (reference sequence). V dropped 1 base and J dropped 0 bases, with 7 bases sitting between them. The CDR3 runs to 16 residues. Assay: immunoSEQ multiplex PCR; the TCRdb copy retains only in-frame clones and omits some. The table includes more than 200,000 clones, 85% to 90% detected once. Sequenced input: PBMCs or T cells enriched from blood (not recorded which). This TCR derives from a woman aged 25-40 years with acute COVID-19. The chain employs TRBV3-1 (or the pseudogene TRBV3-2) and TRBJ2-6; D ambiguous. The chain's CDR3 is CASSQVYSSGANVLTF. Written as DNA, the CDR3 is TGTGCCAGCAGCCAAGTCTACAGCTCTGGGGCCAACGTCCTGACTTTC.